This T cell receptor beta chain was captured in a study of OX40 agonist ivuxolimab in advanced cancers. V lost 4 bases and J lost 7, with 8 bases in between. The CDR3 has 12 amino acids. Germline loops: CDR1 SEHNR, CDR2 FQNEAQ (reference sequence). The method was immunoSEQ multiplex PCR; TCRdb's version includes in-frame clones alone and lacks a portion of them. The profile shows about 79,000 clones, 81% of them singletons. Study observations and caveats: Expanded clones tended on average to be more numerous among CD8+ T cells than CD4+.

This clone has only a few counts. Antigen: not known. The origin of this receptor is an adult with an advanced solid tumor such as melanoma, head and neck, liver or kidney cancer. The chain carries TRBV7-9 and TRBJ1-5; possibly TRBD1 for D (5 bases). Specimen: CD4+ or CD8+ T cells sorted from blood, collected in a trial of the OX40 agonist ivuxolimab. The CDR3 DNA sequence: TGTGCCAGCAGCTCCCGGGGCCAGCCCCAGCATTTT. Residues: CASSSRGQPQHF.